The rows below give T cell receptor beta chains drawn from one sample of a study of T cell responses to AZD1222 COVID-19 vaccine. Produced via immunoSEQ multiplex PCR; TCRdb's table is partial and in-frame only. The sample contains about 150,000 clones, less than 90% of which appear only once. Here the sequenced sample was peripheral blood, taken on day 0 of AZD1222 vaccination. These receptors originate from an adult in good health. CDR3s include the opening cysteine and the closing phenylalanine or tryptophan. The D gene is left open where the match is weak. Size is stated for part of the rows, as once, few or many counts, or as a class when the clone is expanded.

d_gene | j_gene | v_gene | abundance | CDR3nt | CDR3aa
- | TRBJ2-7 | TRBV11-2 | - | TGTGCCAGCAGCTTAGTCCCAGCAGAGCAGTACTTC | CASSLVPAEQYF
- | TRBJ2-3 | TRBV4-3 | - | TGCGCCAGCAGCCTAAACTCGTTCGGCACAGATACGCAGTATTTT | CASSLNSFGTDTQYF
- | TRBJ1-1 | TRBV6-2/TRBV6-3 | - | TGTGCCAGCAGCCTGTTATTCGGCGGGTTGAACACTGAAGCTTTCTTT | CASSLLFGGLNTEAFF
- | TRBJ2-2 | TRBV4-3 | - | TGCGCCAGCAGCCAGGCCCGGGTTGGCGGAGACACCGGGGAGCTGTTTTTT | CASSQARVGGDTGELFF
- | TRBJ1-4 | TRBV4-1 | - | TGCGCCAGCAGCCAAGTAGAGACAGGAGGGAATGAAAAACTGTTTTTT | CASSQVETGGNEKLFF
- | TRBJ1-3 | TRBV4-2 | - | TGTGCCAGCAGCCAAGAGTGGAGGGGAAGAACTGGAAACACCATATATTTT | CASSQEWRGRTGNTIYF
TRBD1 | TRBJ1-5 | TRBV7-9 | - | TGTGCCAGCAGTCGACAGGGATTGAACAATCAGCCCCAGCATTTT | CASSRQGLNNQPQHF
- | TRBJ2-7 | TRBV24-1 | - | TGTGCCACGGAATCCATAATAGGCAGGTCCTACGAGCAGTACTTC | CATESIIGRSYEQYF
- | TRBJ2-3 | TRBV10-3 | - | TGTGCCATCACCCCAGGGGCACTCACAGATACGCAGTATTTT | CAITPGALTDTQYF
- | TRBJ2-3 | TRBV7-9 | - | TGTGCCAGCAGCTGGGGGCTAGCGGATACAGATACGCAGTATTTT | CASSWGLADTDTQYF
- | TRBJ1-6 | TRBV11-2 | - | TGTGCCAGCAGCTTAGGTAGGGGAGCGCGTTCACCCCTCCACTTT | CASSLGRGARSPLHF
- | TRBJ1-1 | TRBV10-3 | - | TGTGCCACCCGGGGCCCGGGGGGCACTGAAGCTTTCTTT | CATRGPGGTEAFF
TRBD2 | TRBJ2-1 | TRBV7-9 | once | TGTGCCAGCAGCTTTATAGGGACTAGTTCAATCCCTAACAATGAGCAGTTCTTC | CASSFIGTSSIPNNEQFF
- | TRBJ1-5 | TRBV27 | once | TGTGCCAGCAGTTTTGGCATTGATCAGCCCCAGCATTTT | CASSFGIDQPQHF
- | TRBJ2-1 | TRBV7-9 | once | TGTGCCAGCAGCTTAGACAATGAGCAGTTCTTC | CASSLDNEQFF
TRBD1 | TRBJ1-6 | TRBV6-5 | - | TGTGCCAGCAGTTACGGACAGGGGGCGAGGAATTCACCCCTCCACTTT | CASSYGQGARNSPLHF
- | TRBJ1-4 | TRBV19 | - | TGTGCCAGTAGTATAGGTAACAGCCCAAATGAAAAACTGTTTTTT | CASSIGNSPNEKLFF
TRBD2 | TRBJ2-3 | TRBV11-2 | - | TGTGCCAGCACCCCACAACTAGCGGAGAGATCGGATACGCAGTATTTT | CASTPQLAERSDTQYF
- | TRBJ2-2 | TRBV2 | - | TGTGCCAGCAGGGAGAGGGGGATCACCGGGGAGCTGTTTTTT | CASRERGITGELFF
TRBD1 | TRBJ2-2 | TRBV24-1 | - | TGTGCCACCGAGGGACAGGGGAACACCGGGGAGCTGTTTTTT | CATEGQGNTGELFF
TRBD1 | TRBJ1-1 | TRBV7-2 | - | TGTGCCAGCAGCTTCACCGGGACAGGGAGGACTGAAGCTTTCTTT | CASSFTGTGRTEAFF
- | TRBJ1-1 | TRBV10-2 | - | TGCGCCAGCAGGAAAGCCAGGGAGAACACTGAAGCTTTCTTT | CASRKARENTEAFF
- | TRBJ1-4 | TRBV3-1/TRBV3-2 | - | TGTGCCAGCGAGGGTTCCGGTGAAAAACTGTTTTTT | CASEGSGEKLFF
- | TRBJ1-6 | TRBV5-4 | - | TGTGCCAGCAGCTTGGGGACCGGGACGGAGGCACCCCTCCACTTT | CASSLGTGTEAPLHF
- | TRBJ1-1 | TRBV2 | - | TGTGCCAGCAGACCGAGCCTCCCGAACACTGAAGCTTTCTTT | CASRPSLPNTEAFF
- | TRBJ2-2 | TRBV12-3/TRBV12-4 | - | TGTGCCAGCTTATCGGTCACCGGGGAGCTGTTTTTT | CASLSVTGELFF